This T cell receptor beta chain appears in the sequencing data of a study of response to subunit inactivated influenza vaccine. TCRdb redid the calling of the RT-PCR reads with MiXCR, one entry per CDR3 protein. In the table there are 500,000 to 750,000 distinct CDR3 sequences, 13% to 15% of which are singletons. This clonotype was recorded a few times. Its antigen is still unknown. Germline V gene data show CDR1 as SGHKS and CDR2 as YYEKEE (reference sequence). The CDR3 has 15 residues. Trimming at V came to 4 bases and at J to 0 bases, leaving 4 bases not matched to a gene. Study-wide findings and caveats: Authors proposed each seasonal influenza vaccination draws in few new T cells.

The J gene is TRBJ1-3, the V gene TRBV5-5; 7 nucleotides align to TRBD1. The sequence derives from a man in his fifties or sixties who received an inactivated influenza vaccine. This material consisted of PBMCs from blood, taken 11 to 12 days after vaccination. CDR3: CASSGGTVSGNTIYF. In DNA form, the CDR3 reads TGTGCCAGCAGCGGTGGGACAGTCTCTGGAAACACCATATATTTT.